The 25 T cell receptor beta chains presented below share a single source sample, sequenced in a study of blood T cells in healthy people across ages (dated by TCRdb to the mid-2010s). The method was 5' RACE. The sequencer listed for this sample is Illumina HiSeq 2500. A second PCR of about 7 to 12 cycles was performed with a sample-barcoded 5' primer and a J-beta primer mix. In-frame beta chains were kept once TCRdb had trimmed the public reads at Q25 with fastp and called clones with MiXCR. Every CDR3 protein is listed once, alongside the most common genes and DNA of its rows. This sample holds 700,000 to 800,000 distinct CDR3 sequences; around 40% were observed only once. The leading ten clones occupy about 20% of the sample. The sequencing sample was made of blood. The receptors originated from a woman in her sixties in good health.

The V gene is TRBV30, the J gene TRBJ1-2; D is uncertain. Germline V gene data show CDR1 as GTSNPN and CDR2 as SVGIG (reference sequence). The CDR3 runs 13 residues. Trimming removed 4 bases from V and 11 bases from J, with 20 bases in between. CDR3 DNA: TGTGCCTGGACCCCAAACGGCCCCTATGAATACACCTTC. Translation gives CAWTPNGPYEYTF.

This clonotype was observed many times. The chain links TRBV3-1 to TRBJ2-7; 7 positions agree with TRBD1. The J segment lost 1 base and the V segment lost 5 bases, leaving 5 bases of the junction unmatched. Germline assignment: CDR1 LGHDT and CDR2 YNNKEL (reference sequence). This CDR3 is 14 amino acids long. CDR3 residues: CASSFPGQSYEQYF. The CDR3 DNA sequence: TGTGCCAGCAGCTTTCCGGGACAGTCCTACGAGCAGTACTTC.

CDR3 in DNA: TGTGCCAGCAGTAGTAGCGTAGTTCGAGAGACCCAGTACTTC. This codes for CASSSSVVRETQYF. V gene TRBV12-3 or TRBV12-4 combines with J gene TRBJ2-5, with D perhaps TRBD2 (5 bases). This CDR3 spans 14 amino acids. V was clipped by 5 bases and J by 4 bases, with 14 bases between them.

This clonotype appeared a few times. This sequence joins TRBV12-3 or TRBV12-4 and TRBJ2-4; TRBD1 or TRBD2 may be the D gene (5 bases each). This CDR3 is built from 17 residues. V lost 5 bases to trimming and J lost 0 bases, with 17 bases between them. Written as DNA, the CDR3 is TGTGCCAGCAGTCTCCGGGGACGGTTACTAGCCAAAAACATTCAGTACTTC. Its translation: CASSLRGRLLAKNIQYF.

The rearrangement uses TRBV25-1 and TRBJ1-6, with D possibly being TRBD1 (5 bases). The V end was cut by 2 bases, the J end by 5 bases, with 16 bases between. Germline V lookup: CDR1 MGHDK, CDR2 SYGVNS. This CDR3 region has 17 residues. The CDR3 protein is CASSELRGDSDNSPLHF. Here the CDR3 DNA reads TGTGCCAGCAGTGAACTGCGAGGGGATTCGGATAATTCACCCCTCCACTTT.

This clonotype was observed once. DNA for the CDR3: TGTGCCAGCAGCCAGGACAGGGGGTTAATTGGCGGCTACACCTTC. Translating gives CASSQDRGLIGGYTF. The rearrangement uses TRBV27 and TRBJ1-2; 10 positions match TRBD1. The V and J ends lost 6 bases and 8 bases, in that order; junction bases with no gene match: 12. The length of the CDR3 is 15 residues. The germline gives CDR1 MNHEY, CDR2 SMNVEV (reference sequence).

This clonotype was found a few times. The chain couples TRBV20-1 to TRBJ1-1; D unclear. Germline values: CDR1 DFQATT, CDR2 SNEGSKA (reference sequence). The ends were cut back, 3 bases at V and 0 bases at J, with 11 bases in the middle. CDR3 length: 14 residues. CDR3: CSARRRVLNTEAFF. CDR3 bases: TGCAGTGCTAGGAGGCGGGTGTTGAACACTGAAGCTTTCTTT.

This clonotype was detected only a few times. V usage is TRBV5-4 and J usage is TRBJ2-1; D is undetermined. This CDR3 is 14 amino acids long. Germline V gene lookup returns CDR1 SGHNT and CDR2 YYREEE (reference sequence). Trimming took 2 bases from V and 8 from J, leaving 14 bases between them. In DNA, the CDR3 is TGTGCCAGCAGCTTAAGGGCGGCCGTGGATGAGCAGTTCTTC. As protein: CASSLRAAVDEQFF. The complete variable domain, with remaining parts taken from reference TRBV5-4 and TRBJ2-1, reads ETGVTQSPTHLIKTRGQQVTLRCSSQSGHNTVSWYQQALGQGPQFIFQYYREEENGRGNFPPRFSGLQFPNYSSELNVNALELDDSALYLCASSLRAAVDEQFFGPGTRLTVL.

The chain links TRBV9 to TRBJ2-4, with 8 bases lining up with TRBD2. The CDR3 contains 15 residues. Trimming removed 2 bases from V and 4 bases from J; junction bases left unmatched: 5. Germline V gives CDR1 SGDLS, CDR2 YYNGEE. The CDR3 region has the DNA TGTGCCAGCAGCGTCCCGGGGGGGGATAAAAACATTCAGTACTTC. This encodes CASSVPGGDKNIQYF.

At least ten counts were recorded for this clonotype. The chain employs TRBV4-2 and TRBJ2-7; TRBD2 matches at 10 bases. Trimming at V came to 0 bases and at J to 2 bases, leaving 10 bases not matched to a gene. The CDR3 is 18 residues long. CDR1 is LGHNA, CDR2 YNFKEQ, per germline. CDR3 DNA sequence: TGTGCCAGCAGCCAAGAGCCACTAGCGGGGAGGACCCCCTACGAGCAGTACTTC. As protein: CASSQEPLAGRTPYEQYF.

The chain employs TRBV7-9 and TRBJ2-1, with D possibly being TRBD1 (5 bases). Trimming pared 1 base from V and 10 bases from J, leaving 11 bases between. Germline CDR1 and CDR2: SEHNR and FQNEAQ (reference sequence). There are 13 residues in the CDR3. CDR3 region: CASSLERGYEQFF. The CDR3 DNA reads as TGTGCCAGCAGCTTAGAAAGGGGATACGAGCAGTTCTTC.

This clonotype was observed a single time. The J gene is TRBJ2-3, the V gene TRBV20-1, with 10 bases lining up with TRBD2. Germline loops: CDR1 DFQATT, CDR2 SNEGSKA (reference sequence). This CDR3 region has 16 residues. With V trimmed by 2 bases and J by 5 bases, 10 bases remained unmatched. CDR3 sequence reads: CSARWGSGGAGDTQYF. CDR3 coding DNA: TGCAGTGCTAGATGGGGCAGCGGGGGGGCGGGAGATACGCAGTATTTT.

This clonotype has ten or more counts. The CDR3: CASSFPGTAAEQYF. CDR3 DNA: TGTGCCAGCAGCTTCCCCGGGACAGCCGCCGAGCAGTACTTC. The V call is TRBV11-2, the J call TRBJ2-7; 7 bases match TRBD1. The germline CDR1 and CDR2 sequences are SGHAT and FQNNGV. The CDR3 sequence is 14 residues long. V lost 3 bases and J lost 6; bases outside the gene matches: 8.

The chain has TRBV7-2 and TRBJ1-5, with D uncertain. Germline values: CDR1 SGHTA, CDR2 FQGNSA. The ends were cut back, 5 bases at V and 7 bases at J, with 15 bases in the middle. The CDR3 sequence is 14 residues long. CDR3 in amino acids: CASSVESGGQPQHF. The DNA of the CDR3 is TGTGCCAGCAGCGTAGAGTCAGGAGGCCAGCCCCAGCATTTT.

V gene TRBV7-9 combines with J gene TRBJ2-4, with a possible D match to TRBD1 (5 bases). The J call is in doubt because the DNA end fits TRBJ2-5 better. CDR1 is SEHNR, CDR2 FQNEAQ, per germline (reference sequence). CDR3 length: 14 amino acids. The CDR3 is CASSQRSAGETQYF. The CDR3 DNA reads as TGTGCCAGCAGTCAACGCTCGGCAGGGGAGACCCAGTACTTC.

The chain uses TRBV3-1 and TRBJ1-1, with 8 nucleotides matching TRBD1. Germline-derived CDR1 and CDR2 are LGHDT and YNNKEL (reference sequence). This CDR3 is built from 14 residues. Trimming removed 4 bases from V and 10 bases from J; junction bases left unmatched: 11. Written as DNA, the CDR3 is TGTGCCAGCAGCCTGGAGTTTCAGGGGGCGGCAGCTTTCTTT. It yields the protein CASSLEFQGAAAFF.

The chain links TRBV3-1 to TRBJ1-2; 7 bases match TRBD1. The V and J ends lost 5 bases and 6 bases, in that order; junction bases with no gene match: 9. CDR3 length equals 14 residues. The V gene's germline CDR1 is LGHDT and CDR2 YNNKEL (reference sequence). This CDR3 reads CASSAQGDSHGYTF. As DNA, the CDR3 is TGTGCCAGCAGCGCCCAGGGGGATTCTCATGGCTACACCTTC.

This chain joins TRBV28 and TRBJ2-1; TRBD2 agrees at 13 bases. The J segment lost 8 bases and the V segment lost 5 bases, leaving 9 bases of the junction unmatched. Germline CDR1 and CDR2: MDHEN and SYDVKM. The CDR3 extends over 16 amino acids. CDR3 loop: CASSVTSGGLGDEQFF. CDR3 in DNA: TGTGCCAGCAGTGTGACTAGCGGGGGGCTGGGAGATGAGCAGTTCTTC.

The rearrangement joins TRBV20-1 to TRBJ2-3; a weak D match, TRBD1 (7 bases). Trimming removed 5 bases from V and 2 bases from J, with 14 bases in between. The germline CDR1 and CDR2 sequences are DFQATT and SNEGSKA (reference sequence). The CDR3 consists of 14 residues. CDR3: CSAPTGTFTDTQYF. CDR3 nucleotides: TGCAGTGCTCCGACAGGGACTTTCACAGATACGCAGTATTTT.

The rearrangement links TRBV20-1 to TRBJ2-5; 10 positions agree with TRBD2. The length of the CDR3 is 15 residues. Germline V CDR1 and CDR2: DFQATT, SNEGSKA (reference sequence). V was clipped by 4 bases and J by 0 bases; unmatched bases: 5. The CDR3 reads CSANGLAVNQETQYF. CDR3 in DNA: TGCAGTGCTAACGGACTAGCGGTAAACCAAGAGACCCAGTACTTC.

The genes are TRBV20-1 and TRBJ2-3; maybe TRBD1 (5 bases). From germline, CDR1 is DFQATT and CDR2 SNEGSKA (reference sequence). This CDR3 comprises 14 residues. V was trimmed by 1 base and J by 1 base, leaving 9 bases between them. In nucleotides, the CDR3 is TGCAGTGCTAGAGGGACATTAGGCACAGATACGCAGTATTTT. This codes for CSARGTLGTDTQYF.

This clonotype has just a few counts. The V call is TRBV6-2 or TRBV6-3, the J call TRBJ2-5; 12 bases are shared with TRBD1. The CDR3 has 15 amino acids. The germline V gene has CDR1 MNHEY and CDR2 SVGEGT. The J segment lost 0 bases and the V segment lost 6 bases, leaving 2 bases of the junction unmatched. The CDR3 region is CASRGQGAHQETQYF. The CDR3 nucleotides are TGTGCCAGCAGGGGACAGGGGGCACACCAAGAGACCCAGTACTTC.

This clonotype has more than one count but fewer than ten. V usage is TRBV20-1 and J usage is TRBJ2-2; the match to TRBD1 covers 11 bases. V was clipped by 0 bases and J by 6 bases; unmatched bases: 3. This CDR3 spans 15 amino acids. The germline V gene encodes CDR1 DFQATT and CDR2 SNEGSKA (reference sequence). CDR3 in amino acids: CSARDSGQGAGELFF. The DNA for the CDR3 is TGCAGTGCTAGAGATTCGGGACAGGGGGCCGGGGAGCTGTTTTTT.

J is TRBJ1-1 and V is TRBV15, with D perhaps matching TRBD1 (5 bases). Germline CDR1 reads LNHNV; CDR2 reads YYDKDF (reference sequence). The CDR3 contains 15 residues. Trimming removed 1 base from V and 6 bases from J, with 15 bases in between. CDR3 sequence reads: CATSRGMALGAEAFF. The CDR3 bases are TGTGCCACCAGCAGAGGAATGGCGTTAGGGGCTGAAGCTTTCTTT.

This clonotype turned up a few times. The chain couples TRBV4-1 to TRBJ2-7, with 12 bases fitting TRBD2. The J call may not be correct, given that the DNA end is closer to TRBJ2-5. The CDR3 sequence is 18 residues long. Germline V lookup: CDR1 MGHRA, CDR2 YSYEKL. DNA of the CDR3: TGCGCCAGCAGAGGAGGACTAGCGGGGATTCTAGGTGACGAGACCCAGTACTTC. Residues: CASRGGLAGILGDETQYF.